This entry lists 10 T cell receptor beta chains sequenced from one sample in a study of T cells in Graves' hyperthyroidism and ophthalmopathy. Researchers took RNA transcripts and amplified the TCR beta CDR3 regions from them. The HTBI primer set served for first-round RT-PCR of the TCR CDR3. TCRdb ran MiXCR on the multiplex PCR reads and lists one entry per CDR3 protein. The sample has 480,000 or so distinct CDR3 sequences; about 15% are singletons. The specimen was blood. Receptors were obtained from a woman between 18 and 29 years old with Graves' hyperthyroidism.

The table lists this clonotype with many counts. The chain combines TRBV2 with TRBJ1-6; D perhaps matches TRBD1 (5 bases). CDR1 and CDR2 (germline): SNHLY, FYNNEI. Between the trimmed V and J ends, which lost 8 bases and 7 bases, there was a span of 12 bases. This CDR3 has 13 amino acids. CDR3 in DNA: TGTGCCAGCTTACTAGGGGAGAATTCACCCCTCCACTTT. Its protein product is CASLLGENSPLHF.

In regard to this clonotype: A much larger clone lies a single base off, so this may be a read error. This sequence joins TRBV20-1 and TRBJ1-2; D possibly corresponds to TRBD1 (5 bases). Germline V gene data show CDR1 as DFQATT and CDR2 as SNEGSKA (reference sequence). V was pared by 3 bases and J by 7 bases, with 12 bases between. This CDR3 has 12 residues. CDR3 coding DNA: TGCAGTGCTAGGGCCCGGAGGGGTGGCTACACCTTC. It codes for CSARARRGGYTF.

A note on this clonotype: A read error is possible here, since a much larger clone lies one base away. The chain has TRBV20-1 and TRBJ1-5; no definite D call. This CDR3 spans 15 amino acids. Germline V CDR1 and CDR2: DFQATT, SNEGSKA (reference sequence). The CDR3 loop reads CGASWARNSNQPQHF. In DNA, the CDR3 is TGCGGTGCTAGTTGGGCTCGTAATAGCAATCAGCCCCAGCATTTT.

The chain joins TRBV25-1 to TRBJ2-5, with TRBD1 identical over 12 bases. The germline V gene encodes CDR1 MGHDK and CDR2 SYGVNS. Trimming cost V 3 bases and J 7 bases; bases outside gene matches: 12. The CDR3 sequence is 17 residues long. The DNA of the CDR3 is TGTGCCAGCAGTGATTCCTCCGGGACAGGGGGCCGGGGGACCCAGTACTTC. This translates into CASSDSSGTGGRGTQYF.

This clonotype showed up many times. CDR3 nucleotide sequence: TGCAGTGCTCCTTTGGGTTACTATGGCTACACCTTC. It yields the protein CSAPLGYYGYTF. The chain combines TRBV20-1 with TRBJ1-2; D remains ambiguous. CDR3 size: 12 residues. Germline CDR1 is DFQATT and CDR2 is SNEGSKA (reference sequence). The V end lost 5 bases, the J end lost 3 bases, and 10 bases lay between the germline ends.

This clonotype was seen ten or more times. This rearrangement joins TRBV10-3 to TRBJ2-1; 9 positions agree with TRBD2. The CDR3 length is 15 residues. V shed 8 bases, J shed 9 bases, and the junction held 14 bases outside the gene matches. Germline CDR1 is ENHRY and CDR2 is SYGVKD. The chain's CDR3 is CAIGGGTSTWSEQFF. Written as DNA, the CDR3 is TGTGCCATCGGGGGGGGGACTAGCACGTGGAGTGAGCAGTTCTTC.

This clonotype was counted many times. V usage is TRBV6-1 and J usage is TRBJ2-1, with 7 positions matching TRBD2. CDR1 is MNHNS and CDR2 is SASEGT in the germline V gene. V shed 6 bases and J 1 base; nucleotides not matched to a gene: 12. The CDR3 extends over 17 amino acids. CDR3 nucleotide sequence: TGTGCCAGCAGGTATCAGATGGGGACTACGTCCTACAATGAGCAGTTCTTC. Its translation: CASRYQMGTTSYNEQFF.

The chain combines TRBV19 with TRBJ1-1, with 12 bases identical to TRBD1. In germline, CDR1 is LNHDA, CDR2 SQIVND (reference sequence). Losses at the gene ends were 2 bases for V and 6 bases for J; bases not matched to a gene: 7. The length of the CDR3 is 16 residues. CDR3 residues: CASSISGTGGQPEAFF. CDR3 DNA sequence: TGTGCCAGTAGTATATCCGGGACAGGGGGCCAACCTGAAGCTTTCTTT. Full variable domain (remainder filled in from reference TRBV19 and TRBJ1-1): DGGITQSPKYLFRKEGQNVTLSCEQNLNHDAMYWYRQDPGQGLRLIYYSQIVNDFQKGDIAEGYSVSREKKESFPLTVTSAQKNPTAFYLCASSISGTGGQPEAFFGQGTRLTVV.

V gene TRBV12-3 or TRBV12-4 combines with J gene TRBJ1-1; maybe TRBD1 (5 bases). V lost 3 bases to trimming and J lost 2 bases, with 13 bases between them. The CDR3 loop spans 15 amino acids. The CDR3, as DNA: TGTGCCAGCAGTTTGCTTTCCGGGACCAACACTGAAGCTTTCTTT. Residues: CASSLLSGTNTEAFF.

The sample holds many counts of this clonotype. This chain links TRBV11-3 with TRBJ1-2, with D possibly being TRBD1 (6 bases). Germline CDR1 SGHNT, CDR2 YENEEA. The CDR3 loop spans 13 amino acids. V gave up 0 bases and J gave up 7 bases, with 9 bases separating them. CDR3 coding DNA: TGTGCCAGCAGCTTAGACAGGGGCGCTGGCTACACCTTC. Translation gives CASSLDRGAGYTF.